The 28 T cell receptor beta chains given below trace back to one sample, sequenced in a study of technical replicates of blood from a handful of donors. Sequencing used immunoSEQ multiplex PCR; TCRdb keeps in-frame clones, though not all of them. This sample yields 50,000 to 60,000 clones, of which around 91% are seen a single time; around 3.6% belongs to the top ten. Sequencing was carried out using PBMCs. The source of these receptors is a human donor in good health. Some clones in this sample may be carry-over from other donors' samples.

This chain links TRBV2 with TRBJ1-2; 7 bases fit TRBD1. The ends lost 8 bases at V and 2 bases at J; junction bases unmatched: 8. This CDR3 has 14 residues. Germline CDR1 is SNHLY and CDR2 is FYNNEI. The CDR3 here is CASGGQVTNYGYTF. DNA for the CDR3: TGTGCCAGCGGAGGACAGGTGACCAACTATGGCTACACCTTC.

The CDR3 is CAIRGTVTTNYGYTF. For the CDR3, the DNA is TGTGCCATCAGAGGGACAGTAACCACTAACTATGGCTACACCTTC. V and J are TRBV10-3 and TRBJ1-2; 7 bases map to TRBD1. Germline lookup yields CDR1 ENHRY and CDR2 SYGVKD. CDR3 length equals 15 residues. With 6 bases clipped from V and 0 bases from J, the junction kept 7 bases outside the gene matches.

The chain carries TRBV4-2 and TRBJ2-2, with 7 bases that match TRBD2. The germline gives CDR1 LGHNA, CDR2 YNFKEQ. The ends lost 0 bases at V and 5 bases at J; junction bases unmatched: 6. The length of the CDR3 is 16 residues. This CDR3 reads CASSQDAGARTGELFF. In DNA, the CDR3 is TGTGCCAGCAGCCAAGATGCGGGAGCTCGAACCGGGGAGCTGTTTTTT.

This chain uses TRBV27 with TRBJ1-4; D is possibly TRBD1 (5 bases). The germline V gene has CDR1 MNHEY and CDR2 SMNVEV (reference sequence). CDR3 length: 16 amino acids. V lost 8 bases and J lost 6, with 22 bases in between. The CDR3 nucleotides are TGTGCCAGCGATGGGACTCCCGGGACTGCCCATGAAAAACTGTTTTTT. Translation gives CASDGTPGTAHEKLFF.

This sequence joins TRBV14 and TRBJ2-1; 11 nucleotides align to TRBD2. The CDR3 is made up of 16 amino acids. J lost 7 bases, V lost 2 bases, and 7 bases had no gene match. The germline gives CDR1 SGHDN, CDR2 FVKESK. CDR3 residues: CASSQRPGLAVNEQFF. CDR3 sequence (DNA): TGTGCCAGCAGCCAACGGCCGGGACTAGCGGTTAATGAGCAGTTCTTC.

The CDR3 DNA follows: TGTGCCAGCAGCTTGGGGGCAGGACTAGCCAAAAACATTCAGTACTTC. This codes for CASSLGAGLAKNIQYF. This chain connects TRBV5-4 to TRBJ2-4; a possible D gene is TRBD2 (5 bases). The CDR3 has 16 amino acids. V dropped 0 bases and J dropped 0 bases, with 10 bases sitting between them. The germline V gene encodes CDR1 SGHNT and CDR2 YYREEE (reference sequence).

This chain joins TRBV19 and TRBJ1-5, with a weak D call TRBD1 (6 bases). The CDR3 covers 12 residues. V was trimmed by 8 bases and J by 4 bases, leaving 9 bases between them. Per germline, CDR1 LNHDA and CDR2 SQIVND (reference sequence). CDR3 DNA sequence: TGTGCCAGTGGACAGCGGAATCAGCCCCAGCATTTT. Amino acids: CASGQRNQPQHF.

This chain uses TRBV5-4 with TRBJ1-2; D is unclear. From germline, CDR1 is SGHNT and CDR2 YYREEE (reference sequence). The CDR3 has 15 residues. Trimming pared 0 bases from V and 3 bases from J, leaving 12 bases between. The CDR3 protein is CASSLDMEEYYGYTF. CDR3 sequence (DNA): TGTGCCAGCAGCTTGGATATGGAGGAGTACTATGGCTACACCTTC. Variable domain in full (rest from reference TRBV5-4 and TRBJ1-2): ETGVTQSPTHLIKTRGQQVTLRCSSQSGHNTVSWYQQALGQGPQFIFQYYREEENGRGNFPPRFSGLQFPNYSSELNVNALELDDSALYLCASSLDMEEYYGYTFGSGTRLTVV.

This rearrangement joins TRBV27 to TRBJ2-3; D unclear. This CDR3 contains 16 residues. CDR1 and CDR2 (germline): MNHEY, SMNVEV (reference sequence). Deletions cut 6 bases from V and 4 bases from J, with 20 bases between. CDR3 in amino acids: CASSPSLSQGADTQYF. The DNA of the CDR3 is TGTGCCAGCAGCCCCAGCCTCTCGCAAGGAGCAGATACGCAGTATTTT.

V gene TRBV6-6 combines with J gene TRBJ1-5; D is unresolved. V lost 5 bases, J lost 4 bases, and 15 bases lay in between. This CDR3 is built from 15 residues. Germline assignment: CDR1 MNHNY and CDR2 SVGAGI (reference sequence). The CDR3 DNA is TGTGCCAGCAGTGAGGCGTCAGCTTATAATCAGCCCCAGCATTTT. It yields the protein CASSEASAYNQPQHF.

The chain recombines TRBV7-9 with TRBJ2-2; 13 positions match TRBD2. J lost 4 bases, V lost 7 bases, and 3 bases had no gene match. This CDR3 has 15 amino acids. Germline V CDR1 and CDR2: SEHNR, FQNEAQ (reference sequence). CDR3 sequence (DNA): TGTGCCAGCACCGGGACTAGCGGGGCCACCGGGGAGCTGTTTTTT. Translation gives CASTGTSGATGELFF. The whole variable domain, filled in from reference TRBV7-9 and TRBJ2-2, reads DTGVSQNPRHKITKRGQNVTFRCDPISEHNRLYWYRQTLGQGPEFLTYFQNEAQLEKSRLLSDRFSAERPKGSFSTLEIQRTEQGDSAMYLCASTGTSGATGELFFGEGSRLTVL.

The chain links TRBV21-1 to TRBJ2-2; the DNA was not used to check the table's D call, TRBD2. TRBV21-1 counts as a pseudogene. The CDR3 totals 11 residues. This CDR3 is CASSTAGELFF. In DNA, the CDR3 is TGTGCCAGCAGCACTGCCGGGGAGCTGTTTTTT.

Only a few counts were recorded for this clone. The V gene is TRBV5-6, the J gene TRBJ2-1, with TRBD2 as a possible D gene (5 bases). The CDR3 loop spans 13 amino acids. Trimming removed 4 bases at V and 10 bases at J, with 15 bases between. CDR1 and CDR2 from the germline V gene are SGHDT and YYEEEE. This chain's CDR3 is CASSHFPRGEQFF. CDR3 coding DNA: TGTGCCAGCAGCCATTTCCCTCGCGGGGAGCAGTTCTTC.

This sequence joins TRBV7-2 and TRBJ2-5; perhaps TRBD1 as D (6 bases). Germline CDR1 SGHTA, CDR2 FQGNSA. The CDR3 length is 16 residues. V lost 5 bases, J lost 5 bases, and 21 bases lay in between. The CDR3 DNA follows: TGTGCCAGCAGCAGAGAGGGGGACACCTGGCGGGAGACCCAGTACTTC. Its translation is CASSREGDTWRETQYF.

This clone showed up just once. The genes are TRBV13 and TRBJ2-3; 7 bases agree with TRBD1. This CDR3 comprises 19 residues. V was pared by 5 bases and J by 0 bases, with 17 bases of the junction left unmatched. The germline V gene encodes CDR1 PRHDT and CDR2 FYEKMQ (reference sequence). The DNA of the CDR3 is TGTGCCAGCAGCCCGCCATCTTCCGGGACAGAAGAAAGCACAGATACGCAGTATTTT. The encoded protein is CASSPPSSGTEESTDTQYF. The full variable domain, in which reference TRBV13 and TRBJ2-3 provide the parts outside the CDR3, is AAGVIQSPRHLIKEKRETATLKCYPIPRHDTVYWYQQGPGQDPQFLISFYEKMQSDKGSIPDRFSAQQFSDYHSELNMSSLELGDSALYFCASSPPSSGTEESTDTQYFGPGTRLTVL.

V usage is TRBV7-9 and J usage is TRBJ2-3; the D gene is possibly TRBD2 (6 bases). The CDR3 contains 14 residues. Looked up from germline, CDR1 is SEHNR and CDR2 is FQNEAQ (reference sequence). Trimming left V 5 bases short and J 4 bases short, with 13 bases between. The CDR3 DNA reads TGTGCCAGCAGCCTTAGCGGAAAAGCAGATACGCAGTATTTT. This gives the protein CASSLSGKADTQYF.

This chain connects TRBV21-1 to TRBJ1-2; TRBD1 is taken as the D call from the table, unchecked against the DNA. TRBV21-1 is tagged as a pseudogene. The CDR3 extends over 16 amino acids. As DNA, the CDR3 is TGTGCCAGCAGCAAAGGTGCCAGGGGGCGCGACTATGGCTACACCTTC. Protein: CASSKGARGRDYGYTF.

The chain uses TRBV11-2 and TRBJ2-5; 13 bases line up with TRBD2. Trimming at V came to 4 bases and at J to 3 bases, leaving 11 bases not matched to a gene. The CDR3 is 18 residues long. Germline CDR1 SGHAT, CDR2 FQNNGV. CDR3 nucleotide sequence: TGTGCCAGCAGCTCAAGGTTCATACTAGCGGGAGGGGAAGAGACCCAGTACTTC. This translates into CASSSRFILAGGEETQYF.

CDR3 residues: CASSQERASGTRTDTQYF. The CDR3 DNA reads TGTGCCAGCAGCCAAGAGCGGGCTAGCGGGACTCGCACAGATACGCAGTATTTT. The V gene is TRBV4-2, the J gene TRBJ2-3, with 9 positions matching TRBD2. From germline, CDR1 is LGHNA and CDR2 YNFKEQ. Trimming at V came to 0 bases and at J to 1 base, leaving 8 bases not matched to a gene. The CDR3 runs to 18 residues.

V and J are TRBV13 and TRBJ2-1; TRBD1 aligns across 9 bases. This CDR3 is 15 amino acids long. The V gene end was trimmed by 1 base and the J gene end by 10 bases; junction bases not matched to a gene: 8. Germline V lookup: CDR1 PRHDT, CDR2 FYEKMQ (reference sequence). The CDR3 here is CASSLEGQGTSEQFF. Written as DNA, the CDR3 is TGTGCCAGCAGCTTAGAGGGACAGGGTACAAGCGAGCAGTTCTTC.

The genes are TRBV18 and TRBJ2-2; 8 bases map to TRBD1. This CDR3 spans 15 amino acids. Per germline, CDR1 KGHSH and CDR2 LQKENI. After removal of 1 base from V and 7 bases from J, the junction contained 5 bases not matched to a gene. The CDR3 bases are TGTGCCAGCTCACCACGTCGACAGGGGCACGGGGAGCTGTTTTTT. Its translation: CASSPRRQGHGELFF.

The chain has TRBV18 and TRBJ2-7; TRBD1 agrees at 7 bases. CDR3 length: 13 residues. Trimming took 4 bases from V and 4 from J; bases not matched to a gene: 4. Germline loops: CDR1 KGHSH, CDR2 LQKENI. The DNA of the CDR3 is TGTGCCAGCTCACTAGGGGGCAGGTACGAGCAGTACTTC. Amino acids: CASSLGGRYEQYF. Filled out from reference TRBV18 and TRBJ2-7, the complete variable domain reads NAGVMQNPRHLVRRRGQEARLRCSPMKGHSHVYWYRQLPEEGLKFMVYLQKENIIDESGMPKERFSAEFPKEGPSILRIQQVVRGDSAAYFCASSLGGRYEQYFGPGTRLTVT.

This clone was seen a handful of times. The genes are TRBV2 and TRBJ1-6, with D tentatively TRBD1 (6 bases). The CDR3 extends over 15 amino acids. Between the trimmed V and J ends, which lost 8 bases and 3 bases, there was a span of 14 bases. CDR1 and CDR2 (germline): SNHLY, FYNNEI. The CDR3 DNA sequence: TGTGCCAGCCGCCGGACAGACAACTATAATTCACCCCTCCACTTT. This translates into CASRRTDNYNSPLHF.

J is TRBJ2-3 and V is TRBV7-2; 9 nucleotides line up with TRBD1. CDR1 is SGHTA and CDR2 is FQGNSA in the germline V gene. The CDR3 covers 16 residues. With 1 base clipped from V and 3 bases from J, the junction kept 5 bases outside the gene matches. The CDR3 DNA reads as TGTGCCAGCAGCTTAGGCCCGGGACAGGGAACAGATACGCAGTATTTT. It translates to CASSLGPGQGTDTQYF.

V gene TRBV1 combines with J gene TRBJ1-2; the D call TRBD1 from the table was never checked on the DNA. TRBV1 is classified as a pseudogene. The length of the CDR3 is 18 residues. The CDR3 protein is CTSSTPPGGPLANYGYTF. CDR3 coding DNA: TGCACCAGCAGCACTCCGCCAGGGGGACCCTTAGCTAACTATGGCTACACCTTC.

The DNA for the CDR3 is TGTGCCAGCAGCCGTCTAGCGGGAGAAACCTCCTACGAGCAGTACTTC. Amino acids: CASSRLAGETSYEQYF. The chain employs TRBV7-2 and TRBJ2-7; the match to TRBD2 covers 10 bases. The ends lost 5 bases at V and 0 bases at J; junction bases unmatched: 7. CDR3 length: 16 residues. The germline gives CDR1 SGHTA, CDR2 FQGNSA.

This chain connects TRBV4-1 to TRBJ1-6; 9 bases line up with TRBD1. Germline values: CDR1 MGHRA, CDR2 YSYEKL. With 4 bases clipped from V and 10 bases from J, the junction kept 11 bases outside the gene matches. CDR3 length equals 16 residues. The CDR3 region is CASSPLMGQGDSPLHF. The CDR3 DNA reads as TGCGCCAGCAGCCCCCTAATGGGACAGGGAGACTCACCCCTCCACTTT.

The chain's CDR3 is CASSPTQDYNSPLHF. The CDR3 nucleotides are TGTGCCAGCTCACCCACACAGGACTATAATTCACCCCTCCACTTT. V usage is TRBV18 and J usage is TRBJ1-6, with D perhaps TRBD1 (5 bases). V lost 3 bases, J lost 3 bases, and 9 bases lay in between. Germline V CDR1 and CDR2: KGHSH, LQKENI. This CDR3 contains 15 residues. Full variable domain (missing parts from reference TRBV18 and TRBJ1-6): NAGVMQNPRHLVRRRGQEARLRCSPMKGHSHVYWYRQLPEEGLKFMVYLQKENIIDESGMPKERFSAEFPKEGPSILRIQQVVRGDSAAYFCASSPTQDYNSPLHFGNGTRLTVT.